This T cell receptor beta chain comes out of a study of cytotoxic CD8 clonotypes in ibrutinib-treated CLL. Across the study: Response samples followed a median around 11 months of treatment, range 6 to 36. Study-wide results and caveats: Ibrutinib response saw clonality rise, and progression saw it return toward baseline.

Profiled with immunoSEQ multiplex PCR; TCRdb holds only in-frame clones, not every one. The repertoire has approximately 100,000 clones, 60% to 80% of them found once; the top ten carry under 35%. The CDR3 is made up of 14 amino acids. V was trimmed by 2 bases and J by 3 bases, leaving 10 bases between them. Germline lookup yields CDR1 SGHTA and CDR2 FQGTGA. On this clone: The antigen remains unidentified.

Sample: PBMCs, taken after 12 months of ibrutinib treatment. V usage is TRBV7-3 and J usage is TRBJ1-2; D is undetermined. This clonotype was obtained from a human donor with chronic lymphocytic leukemia. The CDR3 DNA reads TGTGCCAGCAGCTTAGCAGGAGCGGACTATGGCTACACCTTC. This gives the protein CASSLAGADYGYTF.